Each of the 9 T cell receptor beta chains below was sequenced from the same sample in a study of blood T cell repertoires in COVID-19. Clones were read by immunoSEQ multiplex PCR, and TCRdb kept only the in-frame ones, dropping some. The data hold 380,000 or so clones, with approximately 86% observed a single time. The sample was peripheral blood. Receptors were obtained from a woman aged 55-70 years with COVID-19, enrolled during active disease.

The V and J genes are TRBV19 and TRBJ2-3; D is unresolved. The germline V gene encodes CDR1 LNHDA and CDR2 SQIVND (reference sequence). V was clipped by 4 bases and J by 2 bases, with 10 bases between them. The CDR3 consists of 14 residues. The CDR3 sequence is CASSTLLVTDTQYF. The CDR3 bases are TGTGCCAGTAGTACTCTCCTTGTCACAGATACGCAGTATTTT.

This clone has a single count. This chain joins TRBV18 and TRBJ2-1, with 12 bases identical to TRBD2. V was clipped by 4 bases and J by 8 bases; unmatched bases: 6. CDR1 and CDR2 from the germline V gene are KGHSH and LQKENI. CDR3 length: 15 residues. The chain's CDR3 is CASSHPSGGAHEQFF. The DNA for the CDR3 is TGTGCCAGCTCACACCCTAGCGGGGGGGCCCATGAGCAGTTCTTC.

J is TRBJ2-7 and V is TRBV5-4; 8 nucleotides line up with TRBD1. The length of the CDR3 is 14 residues. Germline trimming cut 3 bases from V and 1 base from J; bases unmatched to any gene: 3. Germline V lookup: CDR1 SGHNT, CDR2 YYREEE (reference sequence). The CDR3 reads CASSSRGRSYEQYF. The CDR3 DNA reads as TGTGCCAGCAGCTCCAGGGGGCGATCCTACGAGCAGTACTTC. Full variable domain (missing parts from reference TRBV5-4 and TRBJ2-7): ETGVTQSPTHLIKTRGQQVTLRCSSQSGHNTVSWYQQALGQGPQFIFQYYREEENGRGNFPPRFSGLQFPNYSSELNVNALELDDSALYLCASSSRGRSYEQYFGPGTRLTVT.

This rearrangement joins TRBV3-1 (or the pseudogene TRBV3-2) to TRBJ1-5; D might be TRBD1 (6 bases). The CDR3 runs to 15 residues. Trimming took 0 bases from V and 6 from J, leaving 12 bases between them. From germline, CDR1 is LGHDT and CDR2 YNNKEL (reference sequence). The CDR3 here is CASSQDPQGSQPQHF. The CDR3 bases are TGTGCCAGCAGCCAAGACCCCCAGGGGAGTCAGCCCCAGCATTTT.

The chain employs TRBV19 and TRBJ1-5; 8 bases are shared with TRBD1. This CDR3 is 15 amino acids long. The trim removed 3 bases at V and 6 bases at J, leaving 7 bases unmatched. Per germline, CDR1 LNHDA and CDR2 SQIVND (reference sequence). The CDR3 reads CASSIFQGAVQPQHF. In nucleotides, the CDR3 is TGTGCCAGTAGTATTTTTCAGGGGGCGGTTCAGCCCCAGCATTTT.

This clone occurred a few times. The rearrangement uses TRBV2 and TRBJ1-1, with D uncertain. Germline V gene data show CDR1 as SNHLY and CDR2 as FYNNEI. CDR3 length: 13 residues. V was shortened by 7 bases and J by 0 bases, with 9 bases between the two germline ends. CDR3 bases: TGTGCCAGCATCCAAACGGTGAACACTGAAGCTTTCTTT. It is translated as CASIQTVNTEAFF.

CDR3 DNA: TGTGCCAGCAGCTTCGCCTATTATAATTCACCCCTCCACTTT. Translating it yields CASSFAYYNSPLHF. V usage is TRBV5-5 and J usage is TRBJ1-6; D unresolved. The germline V gene encodes CDR1 SGHKS and CDR2 YYEKEE (reference sequence). The CDR3 covers 14 residues. Trimming pared 2 bases from V and 4 bases from J, leaving 7 bases between.

The chain is built from TRBV3-1 (or the pseudogene TRBV3-2) and TRBJ2-3; D unresolved. Trimming took 1 base from V and 7 from J, leaving 6 bases between them. The CDR3 totals 12 residues. CDR1 is LGHDT, CDR2 YNNKEL, per germline (reference sequence). DNA for the CDR3: TGTGCCAGCAGCCAAGGGCCAAATACGCAGTATTTT. The encoded protein is CASSQGPNTQYF.

This clone appeared a single time. The gene calls are TRBV18 and TRBJ2-7; 7 nucleotides line up with TRBD1. CDR3 length: 13 amino acids. CDR1 and CDR2 from the germline V gene are KGHSH and LQKENI. V gave up 3 bases and J gave up 5 bases; unmatched junction bases: 4. The CDR3 coding sequence is TGTGCCAGCTCACCTCCGGGACAGCACGAGCAGTACTTC. Encoded protein: CASSPPGQHEQYF.